A selection of T cell receptor beta chains follows, all from one sample in a study of T cell repertoires in ileal Crohn's disease. TCRdb's copy holds only in-frame clones and misses some; the assay was immunoSEQ multiplex PCR. The repertoire consists of roughly 20,000 clones, with around 70% occurring once and the leading ten covering 4.2%. Sequences were obtained from ileal tissue. The receptors shown here come from an adult with Crohn's disease. CDR3s include the opening cysteine and the closing phenylalanine or tryptophan. The D gene is left open where the match is weak. For some rows the clone size is stated as once, few or many, or as a class when expanded; others skip it.

j_call | clone_size | d_call | v_call | cdr3_nt | cdr3_aa
TRBJ1-2 | NA | NA | TRBV27 | TGTGCCAGCAGTTTATCGCCAGGGCGCGTCTACACCTTC | CASSLSPGRVYTF
TRBJ2-7 | few | NA | TRBV14 | TGTGCCAGCAGCCCAGGAAATTACGAGCAGTACTTC | CASSPGNYEQYF
TRBJ1-3 | NA | TRBD1 | TRBV19 | TGTGCCAGTAGATTCGGGACAGGGGGCGCCGGCTCTGGAAACACCATATATTTT | CASRFGTGGAGSGNTIYF
TRBJ2-3 | once | NA | TRBV2 | TGTGCCGCGTCCCTGGCAGATACGCAGTATTTT | CAASLADTQYF
TRBJ1-2 | few | TRBD1 | TRBV29-1 | TGCAGCGTTGAACACAGGGGCGGAGGCTACACCTTC | CSVEHRGGGYTF
TRBJ2-5 | NA | TRBD2 | TRBV9 | TGTGCCAGCAGCCCCCGGGGACTAGCGGGGGCCGACTCGGTGGAGACCCAGTACTTC | CASSPRGLAGADSVETQYF
TRBJ1-6 | few | TRBD1 | TRBV6-6 | TGTGCCAGCAGCGAGGGACAGTATAATTCACCCCTCCACTTT | CASSEGQYNSPLHF
TRBJ2-1 | NA | TRBD2 | TRBV5-1 | TGCGCCAGCAGCTTGGAAATAGCGGGAGGGCCCGATGAGCAGTTCTTC | CASSLEIAGGPDEQFF
TRBJ1-1 | NA | NA | TRBV19 | TGTGCCAGTAGTACTCCGGGGAACACTGAAGCTTTCTTT | CASSTPGNTEAFF
TRBJ1-2 | NA | NA | TRBV5-3 | TGTGCCAGAAGCTTGGGTCAGGGGATGTTGACAAAAGCTAACTATGGCTACACCTTC | CARSLGQGMLTKANYGYTF
TRBJ2-1 | NA | TRBD2 | TRBV7-8 | TGTGCCAGCAGCCAGGGACTAGCGGGAGGGAACAATGAGCAGTTCTTC | CASSQGLAGGNNEQFF
TRBJ2-5 | NA | NA | TRBV13 | TGTGCCAGCAGCCCCCCTGGGCGCGCGTACCAAGAGACCCAGTACTTC | CASSPPGRAYQETQYF
TRBJ2-1 | once | TRBD2 | TRBV18 | TGTGCCAGCTCACCAGTATCGGGGGGTAGCTCCTACAATGAGCAGTTCTTC | CASSPVSGGSSYNEQFF
TRBJ2-2 | NA | NA | TRBV23-1 | TGCGCCAGCAGTCAATCTCTCGTCCTAGAGACTTTGTGTAGCACCGGGGAGCTGTTTTTT | CASSQSLVLETLCSTGELFF
TRBJ2-2 | once | NA | TRBV2 | TGTGCCAGCAGTGACAGGTCCCCCGGGGAGCTGTTTTTT | CASSDRSPGELFF
TRBJ2-1 | NA | TRBD2 | TRBV5-6 | TGTGCCAGCAGCTCACCAGGTGGAGCGGGGGGTGATTACAATGAGCAGTTCTTC | CASSSPGGAGGDYNEQFF
TRBJ1-5 | once | NA | TRBV28 | TGTGCCAGCAGTAAAAGGCTAGGTCAGCCCCAGCATTTT | CASSKRLGQPQHF
TRBJ2-3 | NA | NA | TRBV30 | TGTGCCTTCTCGAGCGCTTGGGATACGCAGTATTTT | CAFSSAWDTQYF
TRBJ1-2 | few | TRBD1 | TRBV5-1 | TGCGCCAGCAGCACCGCATCCGGGACAGGGGGCGCGGTAGGCTACACCTTC | CASSTASGTGGAVGYTF
TRBJ1-2 | NA | NA | TRBV20-1 | TGCAGTGCTGAGCCGGGGGATGGCTACACCTTC | CSAEPGDGYTF
TRBJ2-1 | NA | TRBD2 | TRBV5-1 | TGCGCCAGCAGCTCAATTCTAGCGGGGGGATACAATGAGCAGTTCTTC | CASSSILAGGYNEQFF
TRBJ1-1 | NA | NA | TRBV7-9 | TGTGCCAGCAGTCTTGGGGGCCTGATAGGGACTGAAGCTTTCTTT | CASSLGGLIGTEAFF
TRBJ2-1 | NA | NA | TRBV15 | TGTGCCACCAGCAGAGTTGGGCTAGCGAACTCCTACAATGAGCAGTTCTTC | CATSRVGLANSYNEQFF
TRBJ1-2 | once | NA | TRBV10-3 | TGTGCCATCAGTGAGGGTATAATTGGGGGCGGCTATGGCTACACCTTC | CAISEGIIGGGYGYTF
TRBJ2-2 | NA | TRBD2 | TRBV30 | TGTGCCTGGAGGGGGACTAGTGACACCGGGGAGCTGTTTTTT | CAWRGTSDTGELFF
TRBJ2-3 | NA | TRBD2 | TRBV6-1 | TGTGCCAGCAGTGCAAAAACTAGCGGGAGGGCCACAGATACGCAGTATTTT | CASSAKTSGRATDTQYF
TRBJ2-7 | few | TRBD1 | TRBV2 | TGTGCCAGCAGTTCAACAGGGGTTTACGAGCAGTACTTC | CASSSTGVYEQYF
TRBJ2-7 | once | NA | TRBV7-2 | TGTGCCAGCAGCGGCGGCGGCTACCCCTCCTACGAGCAGTACTTC | CASSGGGYPSYEQYF
TRBJ2-1 | once | NA | TRBV5-6 | TGTGCCAGCAGCCCAGGACCGTCCAGGGATGAGCAGTTCTTC | CASSPGPSRDEQFF
TRBJ1-1 | NA | NA | TRBV4-1 | TGCGCCAGCAGCCCCACGATAAACATGAACACTGAAGCTTTCTTT | CASSPTINMNTEAFF
TRBJ2-7 | NA | TRBD1 | TRBV2 | TGTGCCAGCAGGGGGACAGGGGGTTCCTACGAGCAGTACTTC | CASRGTGGSYEQYF
TRBJ2-3 | once | NA | TRBV6-6 | TGTGCCAGCCGGCGGGACACAGATACGCAGTATTTT | CASRRDTDTQYF